The clone carrying this T cell receptor beta chain was counted between two and nine times. TCRdb's table, derived via immunoSEQ multiplex PCR, lists solely in-frame clones and lacks some. Here the sample spans around 44,000 clones, more than 70% being singletons. The V end was cut by 0 bases, the J end by 1 base, with 4 bases between. The CDR3 covers 13 residues. CDR1 and CDR2 from the germline V gene are SGDLS and YYNGEE. These data belong to a study of OX40 agonist ivuxolimab in advanced cancers. Study at large: Head and neck, renal cell, melanoma or hepatocellular carcinoma were the cancers that dose-escalation patients had.

Source: CD4+ or CD8+ T cells sorted from blood, taken in a trial of the OX40 agonist ivuxolimab. J is TRBJ1-1 and V is TRBV9, with no clear D. The origin of this receptor is an adult with an advanced solid tumor such as melanoma, head and neck, liver or kidney cancer. The CDR3 sequence: CASSVGPNTEAFF. The DNA for the CDR3 is TGTGCCAGCAGCGTAGGGCCGAACACTGAAGCTTTCTTT.